This entry features one T cell receptor (beta chain) sequence. Its target is unknown. PCR amplification relied on 60 Vbeta primers (plus 13 Jbeta primers). Sequencing was performed with immunoSEQ multiplex PCR; in TCRdb, only in-frame clones are kept and a portion is missing. The table records around 150,000 clones, about 85% of them present only once. These data originate in a study of cytomegalovirus exposure and HLA in healthy donors. Study observations and caveats: A previous analysis found most TCR beta V segments productive roughly 87% or roughly 30% of the time. CMV antigen specificity was confirmed in vitro for three CMV-associated chains. The majority of CMV-associated TCR beta chains were reported as apparently HLA-restricted in a later analysis.

Sequencing was performed on PBMCs. This sequence was found in a man between 18 and 29 years old in good health and CMV-seropositive.

The DNA for the CDR3 is TGCGCCAGCAGCCAGACCCTGGCCAGGGACTACGAGCAGTACTTC. Protein product: CASSQTLARDYEQYF. J is TRBJ2-7 and V is TRBV4-3; perhaps TRBD1 as D (5 bases). This CDR3 has 15 amino acids. Germline CDR1 reads LGHNA; CDR2 reads YSLEER. The V end was cut by 3 bases, the J end by 3 bases, with 15 bases between.